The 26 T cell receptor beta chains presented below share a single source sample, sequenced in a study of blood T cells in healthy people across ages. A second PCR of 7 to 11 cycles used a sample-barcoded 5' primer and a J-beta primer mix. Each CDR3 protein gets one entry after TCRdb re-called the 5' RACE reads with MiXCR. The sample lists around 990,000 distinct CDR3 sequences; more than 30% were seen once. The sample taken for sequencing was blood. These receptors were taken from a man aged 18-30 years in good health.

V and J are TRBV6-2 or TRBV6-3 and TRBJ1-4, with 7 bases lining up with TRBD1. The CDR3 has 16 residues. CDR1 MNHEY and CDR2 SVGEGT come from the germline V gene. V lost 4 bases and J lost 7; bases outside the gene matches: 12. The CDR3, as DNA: TGTGCCAGCAGTTCCCCGGACAGGCCGGGCGGTGAAAAACTGTTTTTT. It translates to CASSSPDRPGGEKLFF.

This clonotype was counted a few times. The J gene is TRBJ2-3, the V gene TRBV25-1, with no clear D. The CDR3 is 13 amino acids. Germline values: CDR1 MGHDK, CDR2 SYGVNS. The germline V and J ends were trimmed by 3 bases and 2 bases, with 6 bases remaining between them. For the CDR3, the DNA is TGTGCCAGCAGTGAGCCCGTCACAGATACGCAGTATTTT. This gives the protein CASSEPVTDTQYF.

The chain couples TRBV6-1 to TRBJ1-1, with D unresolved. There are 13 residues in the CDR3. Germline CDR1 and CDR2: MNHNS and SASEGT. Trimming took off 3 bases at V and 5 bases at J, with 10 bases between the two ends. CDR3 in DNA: TGTGCCAGCAGTGACCACCGAGGTACTGAAGCTTTCTTT. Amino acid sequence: CASSDHRGTEAFF.

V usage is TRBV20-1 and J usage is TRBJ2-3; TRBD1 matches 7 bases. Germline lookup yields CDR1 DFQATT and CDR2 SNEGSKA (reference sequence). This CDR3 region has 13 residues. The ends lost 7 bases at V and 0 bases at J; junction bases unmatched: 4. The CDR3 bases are TGCAGTGGCACGGGACAGAGCACAGATACGCAGTATTTT. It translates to CSGTGQSTDTQYF.

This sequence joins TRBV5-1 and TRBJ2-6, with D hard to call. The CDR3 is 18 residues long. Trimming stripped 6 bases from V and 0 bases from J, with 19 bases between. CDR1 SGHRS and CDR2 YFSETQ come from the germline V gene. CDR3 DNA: TGCGCCAGCAAGTTTGAGAACAGTGCCTTCTCTGGGGCCAACGTCCTGACTTTC. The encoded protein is CASKFENSAFSGANVLTF. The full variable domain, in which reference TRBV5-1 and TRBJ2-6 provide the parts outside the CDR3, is KAGVTQTPRYLIKTRGQQVTLSCSPISGHRSVSWYQQTPGQGLQFLFEYFSETQRNKGNFPGRFSGRQFSNSRSEMNVSTLELGDSALYLCASKFENSAFSGANVLTFGAGSRLTVL.

CDR3: CSARALSGGPSTDTQYF. The CDR3, as DNA: TGCAGTGCTAGAGCCCTGTCGGGGGGACCTAGCACAGATACGCAGTATTTT. The chain recombines TRBV20-1 with TRBJ2-3; 7 bases align to TRBD2. With V trimmed by 1 base and J by 0 bases, 10 bases remained unmatched. Per germline, CDR1 DFQATT and CDR2 SNEGSKA (reference sequence). CDR3 length equals 17 residues.

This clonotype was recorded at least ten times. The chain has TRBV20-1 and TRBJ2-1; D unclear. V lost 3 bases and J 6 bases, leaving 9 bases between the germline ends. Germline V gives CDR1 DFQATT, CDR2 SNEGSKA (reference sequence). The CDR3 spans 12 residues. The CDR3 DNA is TGCAGTGCTAGTAAACCCCCCAATGAGCAGTTCTTC. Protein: CSASKPPNEQFF.

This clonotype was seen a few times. The CDR3 sequence is CASSRPNYEQYF. The DNA for the CDR3 is TGTGCCAGCAGTCGTCCCAACTACGAGCAGTACTTC. The chain employs TRBV28 and TRBJ2-7; D not certain. Germline values: CDR1 MDHEN, CDR2 SYDVKM. This CDR3 is built from 12 residues. The V and J ends lost 5 bases and 3 bases respectively, with 8 bases between them. The whole variable domain, filled in from reference TRBV28 and TRBJ2-7, reads DVKVTQSSRYLVKRTGEKVFLECVQDMDHENMFWYRQDPGLGLRLIYFSYDVKMKEKGDIPEGYSVSREKKERFSLILESASTNQTSMYLCASSRPNYEQYFGPGTRLTVT.

For the CDR3, the DNA is TGTGCCAGCAGCTTAGGAGAGGCGGCGATTTCCTACAATGAGCAGTACTTC. It specifies CASSLGEAAISYNEQYF. The V gene is TRBV7-8, the J gene TRBJ2-1; D uncertain. The J call may not be correct, given that the DNA end is closer to TRBJ2-7. CDR1 and CDR2 from the germline V gene are SGHVS and FQNEAQ. The CDR3 spans 17 residues.

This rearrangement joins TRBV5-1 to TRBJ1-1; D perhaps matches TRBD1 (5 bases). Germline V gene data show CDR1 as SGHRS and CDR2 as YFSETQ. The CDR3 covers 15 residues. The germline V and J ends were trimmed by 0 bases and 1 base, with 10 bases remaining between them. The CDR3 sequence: CASSLDVGGNTEAFF. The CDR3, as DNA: TGCGCCAGCAGCTTGGACGTGGGGGGGAACACTGAAGCTTTCTTT.

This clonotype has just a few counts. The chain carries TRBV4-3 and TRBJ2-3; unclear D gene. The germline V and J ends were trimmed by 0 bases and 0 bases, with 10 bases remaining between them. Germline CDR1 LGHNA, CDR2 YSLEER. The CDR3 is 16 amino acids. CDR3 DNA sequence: TGCGCCAGCAGCCAAGACGGCAAGGCTAGCACAGATACGCAGTATTTT. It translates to CASSQDGKASTDTQYF.

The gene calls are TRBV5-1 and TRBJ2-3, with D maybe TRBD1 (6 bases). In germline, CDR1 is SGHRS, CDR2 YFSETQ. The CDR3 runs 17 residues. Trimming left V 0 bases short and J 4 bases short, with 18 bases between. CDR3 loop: CASSLGPDRLGADTQYF. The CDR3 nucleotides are TGCGCCAGCAGCTTGGGTCCGGACAGACTTGGGGCAGATACGCAGTATTTT.

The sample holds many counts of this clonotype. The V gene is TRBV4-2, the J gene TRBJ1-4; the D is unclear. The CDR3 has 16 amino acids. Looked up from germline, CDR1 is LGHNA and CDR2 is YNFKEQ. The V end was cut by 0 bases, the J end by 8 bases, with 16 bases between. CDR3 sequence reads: CASSQERDPAGEKLFF. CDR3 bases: TGTGCCAGCAGCCAAGAAAGGGATCCAGCGGGGGAAAAACTGTTTTTT.

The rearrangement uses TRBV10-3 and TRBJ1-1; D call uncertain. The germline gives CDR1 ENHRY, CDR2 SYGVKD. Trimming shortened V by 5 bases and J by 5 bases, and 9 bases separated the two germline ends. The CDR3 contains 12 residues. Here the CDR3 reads CAISTLGTEAFF. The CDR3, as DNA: TGTGCCATCAGTACACTGGGGACTGAAGCTTTCTTT.

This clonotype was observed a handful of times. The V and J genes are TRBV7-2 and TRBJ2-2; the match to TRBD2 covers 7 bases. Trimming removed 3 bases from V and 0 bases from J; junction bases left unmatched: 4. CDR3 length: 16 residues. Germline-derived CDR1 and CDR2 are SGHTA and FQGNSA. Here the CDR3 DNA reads TGTGCCAGCAGCTTTAGTCTAGCGGCGAACACCGGGGAGCTGTTTTTT. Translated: CASSFSLAANTGELFF.

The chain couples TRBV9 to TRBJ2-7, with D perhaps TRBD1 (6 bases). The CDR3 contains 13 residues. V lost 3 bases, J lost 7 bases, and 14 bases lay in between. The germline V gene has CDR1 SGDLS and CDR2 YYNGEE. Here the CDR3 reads CASSAIQGGEQYF. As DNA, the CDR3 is TGTGCCAGCAGCGCTATACAGGGTGGTGAGCAGTACTTC.

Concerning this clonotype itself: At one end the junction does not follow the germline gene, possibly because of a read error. The CDR3 here is CASSPTSGADTQYF. The CDR3 DNA is TGTGCTAGCAGCCCGACTAGCGGGGCAGATACGCAGTATTTT. The chain combines TRBV7-7 with TRBJ2-3, with 11 nucleotides matching TRBD2. The CDR3 contains 14 residues. CDR1 is SSHAT, CDR2 FNYEAQ, per germline (reference sequence).

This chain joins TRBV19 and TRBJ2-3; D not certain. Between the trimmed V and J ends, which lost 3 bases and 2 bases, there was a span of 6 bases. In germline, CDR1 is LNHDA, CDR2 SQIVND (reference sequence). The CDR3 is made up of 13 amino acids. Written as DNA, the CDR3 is TGTGCCAGTAGTATTGCAGCCACAGATACGCAGTATTTT. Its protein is CASSIAATDTQYF.

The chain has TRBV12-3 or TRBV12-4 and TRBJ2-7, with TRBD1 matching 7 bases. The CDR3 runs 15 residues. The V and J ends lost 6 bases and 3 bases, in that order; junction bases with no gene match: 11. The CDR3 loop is CASSRGVGTVYEQYF. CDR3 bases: TGTGCCAGCAGCCGGGGAGTCGGGACAGTCTACGAGCAGTACTTC.

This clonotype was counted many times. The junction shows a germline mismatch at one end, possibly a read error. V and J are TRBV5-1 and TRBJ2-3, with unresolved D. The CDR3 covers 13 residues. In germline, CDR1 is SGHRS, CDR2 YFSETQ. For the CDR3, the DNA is TGTGCCAGCAGCTTAGAGGGCACAGATACGCAGTATTTT. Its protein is CASSLEGTDTQYF.

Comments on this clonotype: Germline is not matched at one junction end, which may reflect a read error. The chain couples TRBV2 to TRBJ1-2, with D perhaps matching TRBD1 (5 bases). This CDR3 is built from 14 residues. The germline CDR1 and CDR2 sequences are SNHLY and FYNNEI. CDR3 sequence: CASSGTIISGGHTF. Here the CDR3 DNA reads TGTGCCAGTAGTGGGACCATCATTTCGGGAGGCCACACCTTC.

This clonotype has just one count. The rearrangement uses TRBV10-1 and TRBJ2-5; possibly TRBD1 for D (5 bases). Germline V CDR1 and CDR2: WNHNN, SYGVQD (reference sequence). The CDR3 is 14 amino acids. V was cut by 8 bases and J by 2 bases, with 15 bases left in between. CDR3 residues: CASLLERQQETQYF. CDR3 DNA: TGCGCCAGCCTCCTCGAACGACAGCAAGAGACCCAGTACTTC.

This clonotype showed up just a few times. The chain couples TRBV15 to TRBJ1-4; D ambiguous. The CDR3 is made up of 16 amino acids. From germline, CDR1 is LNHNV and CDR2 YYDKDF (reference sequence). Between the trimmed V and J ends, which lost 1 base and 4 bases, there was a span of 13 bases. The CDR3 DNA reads TGTGCCACCAGCAGAGGAGATACTCGCCTTAATGAAAAACTGTTTTTT. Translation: CATSRGDTRLNEKLFF.

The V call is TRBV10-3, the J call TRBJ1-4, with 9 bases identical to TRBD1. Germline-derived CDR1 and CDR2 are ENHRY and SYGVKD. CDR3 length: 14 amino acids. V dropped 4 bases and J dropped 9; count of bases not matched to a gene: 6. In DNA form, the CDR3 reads TGTGCCATCAGTGGGACAGGGGAGGCGAAAAAACTGTTTTTT. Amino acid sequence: CAISGTGEAKKLFF.

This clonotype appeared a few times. The CDR3 DNA is TGTGCCAGCAGTGTACTAAGGTCGGGGAACACTGAAGCTTTCTTT. This gives the protein CASSVLRSGNTEAFF. The rearrangement joins TRBV6-5 to TRBJ1-1; D unresolved. The CDR3 length is 15 residues. Deletions cut 5 bases from V and 1 base from J, with 14 bases between. In germline, CDR1 is MNHEY, CDR2 SVGAGI.

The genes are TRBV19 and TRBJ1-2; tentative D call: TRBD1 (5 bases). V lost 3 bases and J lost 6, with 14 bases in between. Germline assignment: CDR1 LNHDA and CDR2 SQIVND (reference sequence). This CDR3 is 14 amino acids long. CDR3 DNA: TGTGCCAGTAGTATCTACTCGGTGGGGGATGGCTACACCTTC. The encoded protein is CASSIYSVGDGYTF.